A selection of T cell receptor beta chains follows, all from one sample in a study of cytomegalovirus exposure and HLA in healthy donors. Libraries were prepared by immunoSEQ multiplex PCR; TCRdb keeps only in-frame clonotypes and omits some of them. The repertoire consists of approximately 140,000 clones, with roughly 80% occurring once and the leading ten covering about 3.5%. The sequenced sample consisted of PBMCs. Receptors were obtained from a human donor in good health. CDR3s include the opening cysteine and the closing phenylalanine or tryptophan.

CASSEAPGLAGANVLTF,TRBV6-1,TRBJ2-6
CASSMDRPPGEYGYTF,TRBV7-9,TRBJ1-2
CASSPPFRDREDTGELFF,TRBV9,TRBJ2-2
CASSMWGEGQPQHF,TRBV19,TRBJ1-5
CASSLDTSGLSRTDTQYF,TRBV7-2,TRBJ2-3
CATSRVRVGGGTEAFF,TRBV15,TRBJ1-1
CASSLERAFGEQFF,TRBV7-8,TRBJ2-1
CASSLDPTPSGYTF,TRBV5-1,TRBJ1-2
CASSEAAYEQYF,TRBV7-9,TRBJ2-7
CASSFWTGSSGNTIYF,TRBV28,TRBJ1-3
CASSQDSGRACEQFF,TRBV4-3,TRBJ2-1
CASSDRDSYNEQFF,TRBV14,TRBJ2-1
CASSLEVRSYEQYF,TRBV5-5,TRBJ2-7
CASSPENYRGSVGYTF,TRBV7-2,TRBJ1-2
CASSWGTGGVGELFF,TRBV27,TRBJ2-2
CASSLVAGGRDTQYF,TRBV5-1,TRBJ2-3
CASSQRTGLNYGYTF,TRBV6-5,TRBJ1-2
CASSLGHYSNQPQHF,TRBV7-2,TRBJ1-5
CASSGRHIDGYPF,TRBV6-5,TRBJ1-2
CASSLSTAGAYSSNQPQHF,TRBV7-9,TRBJ1-5
CASSPGVARDTQYF,TRBV19,TRBJ2-3
CATSGGTSYNEQFF,TRBV15,TRBJ2-1
CASSVQLMGARGYTF,TRBV5-6,TRBJ1-2
CASISEVYNEQFF,TRBV19,TRBJ2-1
CASISVGLADNEQFF,TRBV5-6,TRBJ2-1
CASSADRDGTEAFF,TRBV4-2,TRBJ1-1
CAVSGYNEQFF,TRBV6-1,TRBJ2-1
CASSYFLDSYNEQFF,TRBV6-5,TRBJ2-1
CASSTGQGTLSGYTF,TRBV19,TRBJ1-2
CAWSFRGSGAASTDTQYF,TRBV30,TRBJ2-3
CSVEVQTRPYEQYF,TRBV29-1,TRBJ2-7
CASSLEVNEKLFF,TRBV27,TRBJ1-4
CASSYSPADTEAFF,TRBV6-5,TRBJ1-1
CASSIPLLGQGARNEQFF,TRBV19,TRBJ2-1
CAWRPGLQRQAFF,TRBV30,TRBJ1-1
CASRRAVNGELFF,TRBV28,TRBJ2-2
CASSPYVGTVQETQYF,TRBV27,TRBJ2-5